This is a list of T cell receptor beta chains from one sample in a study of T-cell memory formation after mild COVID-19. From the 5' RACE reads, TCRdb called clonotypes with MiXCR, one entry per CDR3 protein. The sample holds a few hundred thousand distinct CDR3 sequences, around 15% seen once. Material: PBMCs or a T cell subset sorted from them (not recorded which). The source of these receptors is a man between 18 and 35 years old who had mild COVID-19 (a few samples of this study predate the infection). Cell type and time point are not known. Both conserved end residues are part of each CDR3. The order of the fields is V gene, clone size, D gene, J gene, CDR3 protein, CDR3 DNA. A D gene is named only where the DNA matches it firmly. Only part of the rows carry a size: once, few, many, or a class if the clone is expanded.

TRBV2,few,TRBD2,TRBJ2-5,CASNGLANHPVESETQYF,TGTGCCAGCAACGGACTAGCGAATCACCCAGTGGAGTCGGAGACCCAGTACTTC
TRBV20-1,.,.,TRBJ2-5,CSAKAGMRGEGETQYF,TGCAGTGCTAAGGCAGGGATGAGGGGGGAGGGAGAGACCCAGTACTTC
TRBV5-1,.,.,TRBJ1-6,CASSMGTTEAYNSPLHF,TGCGCCAGCAGCATGGGGACCACAGAGGCCTATAATTCACCCCTCCACTTT
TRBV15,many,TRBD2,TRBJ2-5,CATSRGLLAGGPEETQYF,TGTGCCACCAGCAGAGGCTTACTAGCGGGGGGGCCAGAAGAGACCCAGTACTTC
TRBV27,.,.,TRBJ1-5,CASSLEGRGQPQHF,TGTGCCAGCAGTTTGGAGGGGAGGGGCCAGCCCCAGCATTTT
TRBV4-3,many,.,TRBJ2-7,CASSQDLRTVPYEQYF,TGCGCCAGCAGCCAAGATCTCAGGACAGTACCCTACGAGCAGTACTTC
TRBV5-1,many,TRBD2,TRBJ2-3,CASSLPAGGSTDTQYF,TGCGCCAGCAGCTTGCCAGCGGGGGGGAGCACAGATACGCAGTATTTT
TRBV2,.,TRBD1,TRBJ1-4,CARYDRDSKKLFF,TGTGCCAGATACGACCGGGACAGCAAAAAACTGTTTTTT
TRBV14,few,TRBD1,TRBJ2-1,CASRRTGEGDEQFF,TGTGCCAGCAGGAGGACAGGGGAAGGTGATGAGCAGTTCTTC
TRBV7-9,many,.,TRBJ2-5,CASSLRVGETQYF,TGTGCCAGCAGCTTAAGGGTAGGGGAGACCCAGTACTTC
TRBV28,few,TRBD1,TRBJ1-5,CASKQGFSLPQHF,TGTGCCAGCAAACAGGGGTTTAGTCTGCCCCAGCATTTT
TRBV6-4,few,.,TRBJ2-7,CASSDGVGHSYEQYF,TGTGCCAGCAGTGACGGGGTGGGGCACTCCTACGAGCAGTACTTC
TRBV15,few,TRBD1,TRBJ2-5,CATSTDRETTQYF,TGTGCCACCAGCACGGACAGGGAAACGACCCAGTACTTC
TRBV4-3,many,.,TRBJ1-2,CASSQDTGAGGYTF,TGCGCCAGCAGCCAAGATACCGGGGCTGGTGGCTACACCTTC
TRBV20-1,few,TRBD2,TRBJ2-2,CSAPIAGANTGELFF,TGCAGTGCTCCTATAGCGGGGGCGAACACCGGGGAGCTGTTTTTT
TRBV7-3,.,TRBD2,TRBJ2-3,CASSPGTSGGADTQYF,TGTGCCAGCAGCCCAGGGACTAGCGGGGGGGCGGATACGCAGTATTTT
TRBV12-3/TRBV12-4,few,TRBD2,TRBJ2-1,CASTPSSGGRNNEQFF,TGTGCCAGCACTCCCTCTAGCGGGGGGCGAAACAATGAGCAGTTCTTC
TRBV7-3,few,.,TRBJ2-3,CASSPKGGGGTDTQYF,TGTGCCAGCAGCCCTAAGGGCGGCGGGGGCACAGATACGCAGTATTTT
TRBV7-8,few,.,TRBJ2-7,CASSLRVYEQYF,TGTGCCAGCAGCTTAAGGGTATACGAGCAGTACTTC
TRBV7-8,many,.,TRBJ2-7,CASSFQGGRYEQYF,TGTGCCAGCAGCTTTCAGGGGGGGCGGTACGAGCAGTACTTC
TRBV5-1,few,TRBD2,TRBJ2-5,CASSERLAGRETQYF,TGCGCCAGCAGCGAAAGACTAGCGGGGAGGGAGACCCAGTACTTC
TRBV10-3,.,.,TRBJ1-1,CAISDAGLVEAFF,TGTGCCATCAGTGATGCAGGCCTTGTTGAAGCTTTCTTT
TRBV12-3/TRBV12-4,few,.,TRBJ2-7,CASSLATGRHEQYF,TGTGCCAGCAGTTTAGCGACGGGGCGCCACGAGCAGTACTTC
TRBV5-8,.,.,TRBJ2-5,CASSFALSPQYF,TGTGCCAGCAGCTTTGCCCTGTCGCCCCAGTACTTC
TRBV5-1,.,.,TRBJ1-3,CASSLAVGAYSGNTIYF,TGCGCCAGCAGCTTGGCCGTCGGGGCATATTCTGGAAACACCATATATTTT
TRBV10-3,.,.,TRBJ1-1,CAIRGTGGTTEAFF,TGTGCCATCAGAGGGACTGGGGGAACCACTGAAGCTTTCTTT
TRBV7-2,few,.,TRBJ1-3,CASRKGLGISSGNTIYF,TGTGCCAGCAGGAAAGGGCTGGGGATCAGCTCTGGAAACACCATATATTTT
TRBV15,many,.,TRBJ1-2,CATSRDWANYGYTF,TGTGCCACCAGCAGAGATTGGGCTAACTATGGCTACACCTTC
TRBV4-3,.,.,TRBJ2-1,CASSQRWGGANEQFF,TGCGCCAGCAGCCAGCGTTGGGGCGGGGCCAATGAGCAGTTCTTC
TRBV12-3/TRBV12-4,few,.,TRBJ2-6,CASSEQGPSNVLTF,TGTGCCAGCAGTGAACAGGGTCCTTCCAACGTCCTGACTTTC
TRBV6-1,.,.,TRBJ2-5,CASSEGPGWETQYF,TGTGCCAGCAGTGAAGGGCCAGGGTGGGAGACCCAGTACTTC
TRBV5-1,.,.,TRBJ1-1,CASSLAGVGDTEAFF,TGCGCCAGCAGCTTGGCCGGGGTAGGGGATACTGAAGCTTTCTTT
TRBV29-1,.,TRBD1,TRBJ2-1,CSVEHRGNEQFF,TGCAGCGTTGAGCACAGGGGCAATGAGCAGTTCTTC
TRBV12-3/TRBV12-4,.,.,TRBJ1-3,CASSFVTSGNTIYF,TGTGCCAGCAGTTTCGTTACGTCTGGAAACACCATATATTTT
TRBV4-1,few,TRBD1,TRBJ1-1,CASSRGQGSATEAFF,TGCGCCAGCAGCCGAGGACAGGGCTCGGCCACTGAAGCTTTCTTT
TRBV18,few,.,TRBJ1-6,CASSPPGEMSPLHF,TGTGCCAGCTCACCACCAGGGGAGATGTCACCCCTCCACTTT
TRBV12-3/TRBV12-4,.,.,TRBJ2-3,CASKDEVQSDF,TGTGCCAGCAAAGACGAGGTACAGTCGGATTTT
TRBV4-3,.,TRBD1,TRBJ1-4,CASSPDRGGEKLFF,TGCGCCAGCAGCCCCGACAGGGGAGGGGAAAAACTGTTTTTT
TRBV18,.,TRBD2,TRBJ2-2,CASSPGLAGPDTGELFF,TGTGCCAGCTCACCTGGACTAGCGGGGCCAGACACCGGGGAGCTGTTTTTT
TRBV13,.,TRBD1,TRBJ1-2,CASSPGQAGGYTF,TGTGCCAGCAGTCCGGGACAGGCGGGCGGCTACACCTTC
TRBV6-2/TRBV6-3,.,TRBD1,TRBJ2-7,CASSRDSTTYEQYF,TGTGCCAGCAGCCGGGACAGCACTACCTACGAGCAGTACTTC
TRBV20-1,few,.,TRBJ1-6,CSARYGGANSPLHF,TGCAGTGCTAGATACGGGGGGGCGAATTCACCCCTCCACTTT
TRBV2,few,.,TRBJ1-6,CASSEVGVRSPLHF,TGTGCCAGCAGTGAGGTGGGGGTAAGATCACCCCTCCACTTT
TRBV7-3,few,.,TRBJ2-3,CASSFGVGSTDTQYF,TGTGCCAGCAGCTTCGGAGTGGGCAGCACAGATACGCAGTATTTT
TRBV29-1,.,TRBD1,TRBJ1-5,CSVGQGAQPQHF,TGCAGCGTTGGACAGGGGGCCCAGCCCCAGCATTTT
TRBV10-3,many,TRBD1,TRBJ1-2,CATRQQGAFGYTF,TGTGCCACCAGGCAACAGGGGGCGTTCGGCTACACCTTC
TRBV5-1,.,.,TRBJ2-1,CASSLLPQGGRHEQFF,TGCGCCAGCAGCTTGCTTCCCCAGGGCGGCCGCCATGAGCAGTTCTTC
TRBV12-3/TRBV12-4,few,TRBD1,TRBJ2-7,CASRSGTGELFYEQYF,TGTGCCAGCAGGTCCGGGACAGGGGAATTATTCTACGAGCAGTACTTC
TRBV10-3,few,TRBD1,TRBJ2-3,CAISDTGTGLDTQYF,TGTGCCATCAGTGATACCGGGACAGGGCTAGATACGCAGTATTTT